These 32 T cell receptor beta chains originate from one sample sequenced in a study of blood T cell repertoires in COVID-19. Sequenced by immunoSEQ multiplex PCR; TCRdb stores in-frame clones only, minus some. Of tens of thousands of clones listed, around 90% were seen once; the top ten hold roughly 15%. Sequenced input: peripheral blood. Receptors originate from a male donor with acute or convalescent COVID-19.

The J gene is TRBJ1-2, the V gene TRBV30; tentative D call: TRBD1 (6 bases). Germline loops: CDR1 GTSNPN, CDR2 SVGIG (reference sequence). This CDR3 is built from 13 residues. V was clipped by 7 bases and J by 0 bases, with 12 bases between them. This CDR3 reads CALRTASNYGYTF. DNA of the CDR3: TGTGCCTTGCGGACAGCTTCTAACTATGGCTACACCTTC. Together with reference TRBV30 and TRBJ1-2, the CDR3 gives the full variable domain: SQTIHQWPATLVQPVGSPLSLECTVEGTSNPNLYWYRQAAGRGLQLLFYSVGIGQISSEVPQNLSASRPQDRQFILSSKKLLLSDSGFYLCALRTASNYGYTFGSGTRLTVV.

The J gene is TRBJ1-4, the V gene TRBV30, with TRBD1 matching 8 bases. The CDR3 totals 14 residues. V was clipped by 4 bases and J by 8 bases; unmatched bases: 9. Germline V lookup: CDR1 GTSNPN, CDR2 SVGIG (reference sequence). The CDR3 DNA is TGTGCCTGGACTCCGGACAGGGCACGAGAAAAACTGTTTTTT. Translation: CAWTPDRAREKLFF.

The rearrangement uses TRBV27 and TRBJ2-3; 9 positions match TRBD2. This CDR3 has 16 residues. Germline V gives CDR1 MNHEY, CDR2 SMNVEV (reference sequence). The trim removed 3 bases at V and 2 bases at J, leaving 6 bases unmatched. CDR3: CASSFVAGAFTDTQYF. CDR3 DNA sequence: TGTGCCAGCAGTTTTGTAGCGGGGGCTTTCACAGATACGCAGTATTTT.

V usage is TRBV12-3 or TRBV12-4 and J usage is TRBJ1-2; TRBD1 aligns across 10 bases. The J segment lost 6 bases and the V segment lost 7 bases, leaving 5 bases of the junction unmatched. CDR3 length equals 13 residues. Here the CDR3 DNA reads TGTGCCAGCACAGCCGGGACAGGGGATGGCTACACCTTC. Its protein is CASTAGTGDGYTF.

The chain is built from TRBV7-6 and TRBJ1-5, with D perhaps TRBD1 (6 bases). V was cut by 1 base and J by 5 bases, with 12 bases left in between. Germline-derived CDR1 and CDR2 are SGHVS and FNYEAQ. This CDR3 region has 15 residues. This chain's CDR3 is CASSLVQGRDQPQHF. DNA for the CDR3: TGTGCCAGCAGCTTAGTTCAGGGGAGGGATCAGCCCCAGCATTTT.

This sequence joins TRBV12-3 or TRBV12-4 and TRBJ1-2; 8 nucleotides match TRBD1. The CDR3 totals 13 residues. Trimming cost V 1 base and J 5 bases; bases outside gene matches: 0. As DNA, the CDR3 is TGTGCCAGCAGTTTAGACAGGGGGTATGGCTACACCTTC. Its protein product is CASSLDRGYGYTF.

The chain is built from TRBV5-4 and TRBJ2-3; D ambiguous. The germline gives CDR1 SGHNT, CDR2 YYREEE (reference sequence). The length of the CDR3 is 15 residues. Deletions cut 1 base from V and 0 bases from J, with 9 bases between. The CDR3 region is CASSLPTVSTDTQYF. In DNA, the CDR3 is TGTGCCAGCAGCTTGCCCACAGTCAGCACAGATACGCAGTATTTT.

The J gene is TRBJ1-1, the V gene TRBV27, with TRBD1 matching over 9 bases. The CDR3 length is 14 residues. The V gene's germline CDR1 is MNHEY and CDR2 SMNVEV (reference sequence). V lost 6 bases, J lost 1 base, and 3 bases stayed unmatched. CDR3 DNA: TGTGCCAGCAGGGGACAGGGAACGAACACTGAAGCTTTCTTT. This translates into CASRGQGTNTEAFF.

This clone was seen once. The chain combines TRBV5-1 with TRBJ2-7, with 9 bases aligning to TRBD1. Germline trimming cut 1 base from V and 7 bases from J; bases unmatched to any gene: 6. The CDR3 totals 14 residues. Germline V gene sequence: CDR1 SGHRS, CDR2 YFSETQ. DNA of the CDR3: TGCGCCAGCAGCTTGTTGTCGGGACAGGGTGAGCAGTACTTC. As protein: CASSLLSGQGEQYF.

In nucleotides, the CDR3 is TGTGCCAGTAGTATAGATAACAGGCGGATGAACACTGAAGCTTTCTTT. It specifies CASSIDNRRMNTEAFF. V and J are TRBV19 and TRBJ1-1; D is perhaps TRBD1 (5 bases). The germline V and J ends were trimmed by 0 bases and 0 bases, with 11 bases remaining between them. The CDR3 spans 16 residues. The germline V gene has CDR1 LNHDA and CDR2 SQIVND (reference sequence).

The chain employs TRBV11-3 and TRBJ2-2; D is possibly TRBD1 (6 bases). The V gene's germline CDR1 is SGHNT and CDR2 YENEEA. CDR3 length equals 16 residues. V was clipped by 5 bases and J by 5 bases, with 18 bases between them. CDR3 DNA sequence: TGTGCCAGCAGCCTAGGGACCGGGACACGGACCGGGGAGCTGTTTTTT. This encodes CASSLGTGTRTGELFF.

The rearrangement links TRBV3-1 (or the pseudogene TRBV3-2) to TRBJ1-6; D perhaps matches TRBD1 (5 bases). Germline loops: CDR1 LGHDT, CDR2 YNNKEL (reference sequence). The V end lost 7 bases, the J end lost 5 bases, and 15 bases lay between the germline ends. The CDR3 spans 15 residues. The CDR3, as DNA: TGTGCCAGCACCGACCAAGGAGGGGATAATTCACCCCTCCACTTT. The encoded protein is CASTDQGGDNSPLHF.

This chain joins TRBV18 and TRBJ1-1; D gene unclear. Between the trimmed V and J ends, which lost 2 bases and 0 bases, there was a span of 10 bases. From germline, CDR1 is KGHSH and CDR2 LQKENI. This CDR3 is 15 amino acids long. CDR3 DNA sequence: TGTGCCAGCTCACCAGGGCCACAGCTGAACACTGAAGCTTTCTTT. Its protein is CASSPGPQLNTEAFF.

CDR3 sequence (DNA): TGTGCCAGCTCTACCAACCGGGGGACAGGGGACGAAAAACTGTTTTTT. It is translated as CASSTNRGTGDEKLFF. The rearrangement links TRBV28 to TRBJ1-4; TRBD1 matches 10 bases. With 8 bases clipped from V and 8 bases from J, the junction kept 14 bases outside the gene matches. Germline assignment: CDR1 MDHEN and CDR2 SYDVKM. CDR3 length equals 16 residues.

The chain recombines TRBV5-6 with TRBJ1-6, with a weak D call TRBD1 (5 bases). Trimming cost V 6 bases and J 5 bases, with 9 bases left between them. This CDR3 is built from 13 residues. CDR1 is SGHDT and CDR2 is YYEEEE in the germline V gene. This chain's CDR3 is CASTLTDNSPLHF. In DNA form, the CDR3 reads TGTGCCAGCACCCTGACAGATAATTCACCCCTCCACTTT.

The chain is built from TRBV12-3 or TRBV12-4 and TRBJ1-5, with D possibly being TRBD1 (5 bases). Trimming pared 5 bases from V and 1 base from J, leaving 6 bases between. CDR3 size: 13 residues. CDR3 sequence: CASSRTSNQPQHF. The CDR3 nucleotides read TGTGCCAGCAGTCGGACAAGCAATCAGCCCCAGCATTTT.

The chain couples TRBV5-1 to TRBJ1-2; 8 bases match TRBD1. V was clipped by 1 base and J by 1 base; unmatched bases: 3. The length of the CDR3 is 15 residues. From germline, CDR1 is SGHRS and CDR2 YFSETQ. The CDR3: CASSLSQGGNYGYTF. CDR3 in DNA: TGCGCCAGCAGCTTGTCACAGGGGGGTAACTATGGCTACACCTTC. Drawing the rest from reference TRBV5-1 and TRBJ1-2, the complete variable domain is KAGVTQTPRYLIKTRGQQVTLSCSPISGHRSVSWYQQTPGQGLQFLFEYFSETQRNKGNFPGRFSGRQFSNSRSEMNVSTLELGDSALYLCASSLSQGGNYGYTFGSGTRLTVV.

The chain employs TRBV5-1 and TRBJ2-1; TRBD2 matches at 11 bases. CDR1 is SGHRS and CDR2 is YFSETQ in the germline V gene. Germline trimming cut 4 bases from V and 8 bases from J; bases unmatched to any gene: 8. The CDR3 extends over 15 amino acids. CDR3 DNA sequence: TGCGCCAGCAGCCGAGGTAGCGGGGGGGCCTATGAGCAGTTCTTC. It codes for CASSRGSGGAYEQFF.

The chain links TRBV18 to TRBJ2-2, with D possibly matching TRBD1 (6 bases). V lost 1 base and J 7 bases, leaving 10 bases between the germline ends. This CDR3 is 14 amino acids long. The V gene's germline CDR1 is KGHSH and CDR2 LQKENI. The CDR3: CASSPQQGGGELFF. CDR3 coding DNA: TGTGCCAGCTCACCACAACAGGGCGGCGGGGAGCTGTTTTTT.

The V and J genes are TRBV5-5 and TRBJ2-7; 7 bases match TRBD1. The germline V gene has CDR1 SGHKS and CDR2 YYEKEE (reference sequence). V gave up 2 bases and J gave up 3 bases; unmatched junction bases: 5. CDR3 size: 14 residues. The CDR3 loop is CASSLSGQNYEQYF. The CDR3 DNA follows: TGTGCCAGCAGCTTATCGGGACAGAACTACGAGCAGTACTTC. The variable domain in full, completed from reference TRBV5-5 and TRBJ2-7, reads DAGVTQSPTHLIKTRGQQVTLRCSPISGHKSVSWYQQVLGQGPQFIFQYYEKEERGRGNFPDRFSARQFPNYSSELNVNALLLGDSALYLCASSLSGQNYEQYFGPGTRLTVT.

The V and J genes are TRBV7-2 and TRBJ2-2, with TRBD1 matching over 9 bases. The CDR3 is 16 amino acids. From germline, CDR1 is SGHTA and CDR2 FQGNSA. The V and J ends lost 5 bases and 2 bases, in that order; junction bases with no gene match: 6. The CDR3 loop reads CASSPYRGLNTGELFF. CDR3 DNA sequence: TGTGCCAGCAGCCCCTACAGGGGGCTAAACACCGGGGAGCTGTTTTTT. The full variable domain, rest sourced from reference TRBV7-2 and TRBJ2-2, is GAGVSQSPSNKVTEKGKDVELRCDPISGHTALYWYRQSLGQGLEFLIYFQGNSAPDKSGLPSDRFSAERTGGSVSTLTIQRTQQEDSAVYLCASSPYRGLNTGELFFGEGSRLTVL.

This chain links TRBV6-5 with TRBJ1-1; tentatively, D is TRBD1 (6 bases). V lost 7 bases, J lost 1 base, and 13 bases lay in between. The length of the CDR3 is 14 residues. Germline V lookup: CDR1 MNHEY, CDR2 SVGAGI. CDR3 DNA: TGTGCCAGCATGGGCCCCAGGGGGAACACTGAAGCTTTCTTT. Protein sequence: CASMGPRGNTEAFF.

The chain couples TRBV7-6 to TRBJ2-1; D ambiguous. V lost 4 bases to trimming and J lost 3 bases, with 16 bases between them. The CDR3 runs to 16 residues. Looked up from germline, CDR1 is SGHVS and CDR2 is FNYEAQ. Here the CDR3 DNA reads TGTGCCAGCAGCTCCCAGGAACCCAAGCACTACAATGAGCAGTTCTTC. Protein: CASSSQEPKHYNEQFF.

The chain combines TRBV5-1 with TRBJ2-5; 13 bases agree with TRBD2. The germline gives CDR1 SGHRS, CDR2 YFSETQ. The ends lost 0 bases at V and 11 bases at J; junction bases unmatched: 7. The CDR3 contains 15 residues. The CDR3 nucleotides are TGCGCCAGCAGCTTGGGGACTAGCGGGGGCCAAAAGCAGTACTTC. Translating gives CASSLGTSGGQKQYF.

This chain connects TRBV5-1 to TRBJ2-7; 9 bases are shared with TRBD1. The CDR3 length is 14 residues. Per the germline V gene, CDR1 is SGHRS and CDR2 is YFSETQ. Unmatched junction bases numbered 8, after V lost 5 bases and J lost 5 bases. The CDR3 DNA reads as TGCGCCAGCAGGACCGGGACAGGGTTGGACGAGCAGTACTTC. Its protein product is CASRTGTGLDEQYF.

This clone was counted once. The chain combines TRBV19 with TRBJ2-1, with D perhaps TRBD1 (6 bases). This CDR3 has 13 residues. Per germline, CDR1 LNHDA and CDR2 SQIVND (reference sequence). V was clipped by 7 bases and J by 3 bases, with 10 bases between them. CDR3 sequence reads: CASTDRNYNEQFF. The CDR3 nucleotides read TGTGCCAGTACCGACAGGAACTACAATGAGCAGTTCTTC.

The rearrangement uses TRBV20-1 and TRBJ1-2; D is perhaps TRBD1 (6 bases). The germline CDR1 and CDR2 sequences are DFQATT and SNEGSKA (reference sequence). This CDR3 is built from 14 residues. Trimming left V 3 bases short and J 0 bases short, with 11 bases between. This CDR3 is CSASDRRTNYGYTF. CDR3 nucleotides: TGCAGTGCTAGTGACAGGCGAACTAACTATGGCTACACCTTC.

The chain uses TRBV19 and TRBJ1-1; D gene uncertain. Trimming removed 3 bases from V and 9 bases from J, with 8 bases in between. This CDR3 region has 11 residues. Germline loops: CDR1 LNHDA, CDR2 SQIVND (reference sequence). The CDR3 reads CASSMEVKAFF. The CDR3 nucleotides are TGTGCCAGTAGTATGGAGGTAAAAGCTTTCTTT.

The V and J genes are TRBV6-5 and TRBJ2-2; D gene uncertain. V was trimmed by 0 bases and J by 3 bases, leaving 8 bases between them. Germline CDR1 MNHEY, CDR2 SVGAGI. This CDR3 contains 15 residues. The CDR3 region has the DNA TGTGCCAGCAGTTACTCGGCAGGTTACACCGGGGAGCTGTTTTTT. Its protein is CASSYSAGYTGELFF.

The V and J genes are TRBV4-2 and TRBJ1-2, with TRBD1 as a possible D gene (6 bases). The CDR3 has 16 residues. Looked up from germline, CDR1 is LGHNA and CDR2 is YNFKEQ. V was pared by 1 base and J by 3 bases, with 15 bases between. CDR3 sequence (DNA): TGTGCCAGCAGCCAAGGAACAGCAGCAGGGGACTATGGCTACACCTTC. Translation: CASSQGTAAGDYGYTF.

V gene TRBV6-1 combines with J gene TRBJ2-3, with D perhaps matching TRBD1 (7 bases). Germline V gene lookup returns CDR1 MNHNS and CDR2 SASEGT. This CDR3 is built from 16 residues. Trimming left V 2 bases short and J 5 bases short, with 17 bases between. The CDR3 region is CASSESQVRGVDTQYF. The DNA for the CDR3 is TGTGCCAGCAGTGAATCCCAAGTCAGGGGGGTAGATACGCAGTATTTT.

This rearrangement joins TRBV3-1 (or the pseudogene TRBV3-2) to TRBJ1-6; D is possibly TRBD1 (5 bases). V was trimmed by 1 base and J by 7 bases, leaving 11 bases between them. Germline CDR1 LGHDT, CDR2 YNNKEL (reference sequence). The CDR3 is made up of 15 amino acids. CDR3: CASSQGGRVNSPLHF. The CDR3 DNA is TGTGCCAGCAGCCAAGGGGGCAGGGTCAATTCACCCCTCCACTTT.